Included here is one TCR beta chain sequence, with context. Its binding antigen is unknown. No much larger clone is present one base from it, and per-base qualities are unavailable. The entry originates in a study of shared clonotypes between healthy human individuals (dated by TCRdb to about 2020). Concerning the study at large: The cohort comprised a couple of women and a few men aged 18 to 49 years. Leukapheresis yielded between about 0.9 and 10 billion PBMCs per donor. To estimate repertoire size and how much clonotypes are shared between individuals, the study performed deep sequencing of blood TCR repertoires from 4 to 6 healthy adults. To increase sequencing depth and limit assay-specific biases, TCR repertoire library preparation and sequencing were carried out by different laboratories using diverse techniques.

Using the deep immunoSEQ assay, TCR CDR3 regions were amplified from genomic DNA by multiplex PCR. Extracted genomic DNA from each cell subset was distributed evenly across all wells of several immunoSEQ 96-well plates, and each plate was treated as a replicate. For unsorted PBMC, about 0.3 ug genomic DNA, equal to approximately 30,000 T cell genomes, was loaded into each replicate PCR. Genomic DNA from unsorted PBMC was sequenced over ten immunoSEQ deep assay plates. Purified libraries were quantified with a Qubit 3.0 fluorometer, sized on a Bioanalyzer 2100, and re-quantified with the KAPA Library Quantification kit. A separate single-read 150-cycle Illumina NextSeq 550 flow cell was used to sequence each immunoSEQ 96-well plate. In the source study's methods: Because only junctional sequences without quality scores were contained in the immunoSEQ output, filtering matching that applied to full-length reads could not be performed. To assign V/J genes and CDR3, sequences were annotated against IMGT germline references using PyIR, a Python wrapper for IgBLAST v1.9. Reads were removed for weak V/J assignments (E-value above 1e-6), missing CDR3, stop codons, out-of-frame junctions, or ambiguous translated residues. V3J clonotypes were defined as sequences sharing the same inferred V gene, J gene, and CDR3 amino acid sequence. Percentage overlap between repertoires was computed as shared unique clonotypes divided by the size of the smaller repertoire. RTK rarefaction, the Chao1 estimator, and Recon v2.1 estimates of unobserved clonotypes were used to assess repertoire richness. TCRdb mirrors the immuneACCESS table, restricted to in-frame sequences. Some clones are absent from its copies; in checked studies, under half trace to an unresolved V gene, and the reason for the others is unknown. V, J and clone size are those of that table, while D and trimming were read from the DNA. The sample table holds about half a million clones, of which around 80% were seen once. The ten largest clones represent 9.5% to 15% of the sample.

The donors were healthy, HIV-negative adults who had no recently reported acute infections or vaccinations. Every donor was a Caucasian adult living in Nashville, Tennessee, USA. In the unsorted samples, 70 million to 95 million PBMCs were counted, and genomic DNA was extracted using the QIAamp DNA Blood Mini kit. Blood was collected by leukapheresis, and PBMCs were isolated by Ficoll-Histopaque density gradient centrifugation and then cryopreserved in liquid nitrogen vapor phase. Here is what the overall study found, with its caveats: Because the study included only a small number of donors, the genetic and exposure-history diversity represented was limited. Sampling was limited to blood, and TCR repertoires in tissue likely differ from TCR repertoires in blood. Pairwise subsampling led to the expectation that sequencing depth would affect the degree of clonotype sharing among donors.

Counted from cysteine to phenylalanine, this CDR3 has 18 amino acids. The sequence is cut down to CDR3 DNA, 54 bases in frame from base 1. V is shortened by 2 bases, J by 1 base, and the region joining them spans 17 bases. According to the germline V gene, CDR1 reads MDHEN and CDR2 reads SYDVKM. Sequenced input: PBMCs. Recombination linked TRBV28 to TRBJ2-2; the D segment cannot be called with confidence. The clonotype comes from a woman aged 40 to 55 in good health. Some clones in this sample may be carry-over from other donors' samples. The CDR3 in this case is CASSLRTFYRMNTGELFF. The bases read TGTGCCAGCAGTTTACGTACCTTCTACAGAATGAACACCGGGGAGCTGTTTTTT.